This T cell receptor beta chain was captured in a study of blood T cell repertoires in COVID-19. Sequenced by immunoSEQ multiplex PCR; TCRdb stores in-frame clones only, minus some. This table has roughly 60,000 clones, just under 85% appearing once. Germline assignment: CDR1 KGHDR and CDR2 SFDVKD. V lost 3 bases and J lost 2, with 10 bases in between. The CDR3 has 15 residues. Material: peripheral blood. The chain is built from TRBV24-1 and TRBJ1-5, with D uncertain. This receptor was identified in a man aged 60-69 years with acute or convalescent COVID-19. The CDR3 spells CATSDSIERNQPQHF. The CDR3 DNA sequence: TGTGCCACCAGTGATAGTATAGAACGCAATCAGCCCCAGCATTTT.